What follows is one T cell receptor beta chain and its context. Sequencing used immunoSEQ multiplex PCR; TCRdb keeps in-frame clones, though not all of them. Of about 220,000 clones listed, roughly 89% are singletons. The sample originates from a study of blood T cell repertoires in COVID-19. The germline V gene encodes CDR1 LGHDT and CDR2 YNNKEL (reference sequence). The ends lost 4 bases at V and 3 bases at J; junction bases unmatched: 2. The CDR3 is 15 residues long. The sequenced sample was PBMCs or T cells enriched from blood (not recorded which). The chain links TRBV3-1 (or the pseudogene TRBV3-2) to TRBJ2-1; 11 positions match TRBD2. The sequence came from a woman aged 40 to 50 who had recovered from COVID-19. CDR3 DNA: TGTGCCAGCAGCCCGACTAGCGGGAACTACAATGAGCAGTTCTTC. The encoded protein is CASSPTSGNYNEQFF.